The 20 T cell receptor beta chains below come from one sample, sequenced in a study of blood T cell repertoires in COVID-19. Using immunoSEQ multiplex PCR, the repertoire was profiled, and TCRdb retains in-frame clones only, with some absent. The sample includes roughly 390,000 clones, about 90% seen only once; the top ten take more than 9%. The sequenced sample consisted of peripheral blood. These receptors all come from a woman in her 30s with COVID-19, enrolled during active disease.

The gene calls are TRBV2 and TRBJ1-3; D is perhaps TRBD1 (5 bases). Germline lookup yields CDR1 SNHLY and CDR2 FYNNEI. Trimming took off 2 bases at V and 4 bases at J, with 9 bases between the two ends. The CDR3 is 14 residues long. The DNA for the CDR3 is TGTGCCAGCAGTGAAAGGGGTGGGGGAAACACCATATATTTT. Translating gives CASSERGGGNTIYF. Combining the CDR3 with reference TRBV2 and TRBJ1-3 gives the whole variable domain EPEVTQTPSHQVTQMGQEVILRCVPISNHLYFYWYRQILGQKVEFLVSFYNNEISEKSEIFDDQFSVERPDGSNFTLKIRSTKLEDSAMYFCASSERGGGNTIYFGEGSWLTVV.

V gene TRBV7-2 combines with J gene TRBJ2-5; D is ambiguous. The CDR3 totals 11 residues. The germline gives CDR1 SGHTA, CDR2 FQGNSA. The V end was cut by 3 bases, the J end by 9 bases, with 8 bases between. The CDR3 here is CASSFIDPQYF. DNA for the CDR3: TGTGCCAGCAGCTTTATAGATCCCCAGTACTTC.

This rearrangement joins TRBV9 to TRBJ2-3; the match to TRBD2 covers 8 bases. V lost 2 bases to trimming and J lost 4 bases; unmatched junction nucleotides: 9. The CDR3 contains 16 residues. Per germline, CDR1 SGDLS and CDR2 YYNGEE. CDR3 amino acids: CASSVSSGRGADTQYF. CDR3 nucleotide sequence: TGTGCCAGCAGCGTTTCGAGCGGGAGAGGGGCAGATACGCAGTATTTT.

The chain recombines TRBV6-5 with TRBJ2-7; 8 positions agree with TRBD1. There are 13 residues in the CDR3. The J segment lost 3 bases and the V segment lost 10 bases, leaving 8 bases of the junction unmatched. Germline CDR1 and CDR2: MNHEY and SVGAGI. CDR3 DNA: TGTGCCACCCAGGGGGCCAGGGTCTACGAGCAGTACTTC. Its protein product is CATQGARVYEQYF.

The gene calls are TRBV6-6 and TRBJ2-2; TRBD1 aligns across 7 bases. CDR1 and CDR2 from the germline V gene are MNHNY and SVGAGI (reference sequence). The CDR3 length is 14 residues. With 7 bases clipped from V and 1 base from J, the junction kept 3 bases outside the gene matches. In DNA form, the CDR3 reads TGTGCCAGCACAACAGGGGTGAACACCGGGGAGCTGTTTTTT. Protein product: CASTTGVNTGELFF.

The sample holds one count of this clone. The V and J genes are TRBV5-4 and TRBJ2-7; 10 bases line up with TRBD2. This CDR3 contains 16 residues. Germline assignment: CDR1 SGHNT and CDR2 YYREEE (reference sequence). Trimming took 0 bases from V and 2 from J; bases not matched to a gene: 5. CDR3 coding DNA: TGTGCCAGCAGCTTGGCCCGTACTAGCGGGACCTACGAGCAGTACTTC. It encodes CASSLARTSGTYEQYF.

This chain uses TRBV4-3 with TRBJ2-7; D unclear. The CDR3 runs to 17 residues. V lost 6 bases and J 3 bases, leaving 24 bases between the germline ends. CDR1 is LGHNA and CDR2 is YSLEER in the germline V gene. The CDR3 coding sequence is TGCGCCAGCAGTCAAAACGGCCCCGCAGGTGATCTCTACGAGCAGTACTTC. Its translation is CASSQNGPAGDLYEQYF.

The chain employs TRBV4-1 and TRBJ2-3; 9 nucleotides agree with TRBD2. Germline CDR1 and CDR2: MGHRA and YSYEKL. With V trimmed by 0 bases and J by 2 bases, 9 bases remained unmatched. The CDR3 is 18 amino acids. The CDR3 loop is CASSQDRSAGGLTDTQYF. CDR3 nucleotides: TGCGCCAGCAGCCAAGATAGGTCAGCGGGAGGACTCACAGATACGCAGTATTTT.

The gene calls are TRBV5-1 and TRBJ2-2; 9 nucleotides line up with TRBD2. V shed 0 bases, J shed 6 bases, and the junction held 3 bases outside the gene matches. The germline V gene encodes CDR1 SGHRS and CDR2 YFSETQ. The CDR3 spans 15 residues. CDR3 coding DNA: TGCGCCAGCAGCTTGGCTAGCGGGATCTCCGGGGAGCTGTTTTTT. Amino acids: CASSLASGISGELFF.

This clone was observed a few times. J is TRBJ1-2 and V is TRBV27; 9 positions match TRBD1. Germline CDR1 MNHEY, CDR2 SMNVEV (reference sequence). The CDR3 sequence is 15 residues long. Trimming removed 3 bases from V and 2 bases from J; junction bases left unmatched: 4. For the CDR3, the DNA is TGTGCCAGCAGTTTGATCGGACAGGGGAACTATGGCTACACCTTC. Protein: CASSLIGQGNYGYTF.

The chain carries TRBV27 and TRBJ2-7; 11 bases are shared with TRBD2. The CDR3 is 15 residues long. The germline V gene encodes CDR1 MNHEY and CDR2 SMNVEV (reference sequence). The junction had 10 bases not matched to a gene; V was cut back by 10 bases and J by 2 bases. The CDR3 DNA reads as TGTGCCACCAGCATTACTAGCGGGGGACCCTACGAGCAGTACTTC. As protein: CATSITSGGPYEQYF.

The V gene is TRBV4-2, the J gene TRBJ1-2; D is possibly TRBD1 (5 bases). V lost 4 bases, J lost 4 bases, and 13 bases lay in between. Per the germline V gene, CDR1 is LGHNA and CDR2 is YNFKEQ. The CDR3 sequence is 14 residues long. CDR3 in amino acids: CASSPTGTAYGYTF. In DNA form, the CDR3 reads TGTGCCAGCAGCCCGACCGGGACTGCCTATGGCTACACCTTC.

The chain uses TRBV7-8 and TRBJ1-5, with D perhaps matching TRBD1 (5 bases). V was pared by 2 bases and J by 2 bases, with 10 bases between. This CDR3 region has 15 residues. Germline CDR1 and CDR2: SGHVS and FQNEAQ. CDR3 amino acids: CASSLQGRGNQPQHF. DNA for the CDR3: TGTGCCAGCAGCTTACAGGGAAGAGGCAATCAGCCCCAGCATTTT.

The chain has TRBV7-8 and TRBJ2-3; 12 nucleotides agree with TRBD2. CDR3 size: 15 residues. J lost 5 bases, V lost 5 bases, and 5 bases had no gene match. Germline V gene lookup returns CDR1 SGHVS and CDR2 FQNEAQ. As DNA, the CDR3 is TGTGCCAGCAGCAACGTGGGACTAGCGGGAGATACGCAGTATTTT. Translating it yields CASSNVGLAGDTQYF.

This clone was counted a few times. The chain joins TRBV28 to TRBJ2-2; TRBD1 agrees at 8 bases. Trimming at V came to 3 bases and at J to 4 bases, leaving 7 bases not matched to a gene. The V gene's germline CDR1 is MDHEN and CDR2 SYDVKM. The CDR3 length is 16 residues. The CDR3: CASSFGDRGGTGELFF. The CDR3 bases are TGTGCCAGCAGTTTTGGAGACAGGGGTGGCACCGGGGAGCTGTTTTTT.

The chain uses TRBV18 and TRBJ1-2; no clear D gene. Looked up from germline, CDR1 is KGHSH and CDR2 is LQKENI. V was cut by 1 base and J by 5 bases, with 8 bases left in between. CDR3 length: 13 amino acids. The CDR3, as DNA: TGTGCCAGCTCACCACGCGTGGTTTATGGCTACACCTTC. This translates into CASSPRVVYGYTF.

The chain carries TRBV7-2 and TRBJ1-5; D possibly corresponds to TRBD1 (5 bases). The CDR3 has 15 residues. Germline V CDR1 and CDR2: SGHTA, FQGNSA. V was trimmed by 2 bases and J by 7 bases, leaving 15 bases between them. The CDR3 DNA sequence: TGTGCCAGCAGCTTAAATGTGCAGGGCGGCCAGCCCCAGCATTTT. Protein sequence: CASSLNVQGGQPQHF.

The gene calls are TRBV21-1 and TRBJ2-7; the table calls TRBD1, which could not be checked here. TRBV21-1 is a documented pseudogene. The CDR3 loop spans 13 amino acids. The DNA of the CDR3 is TGTGCTCTGGGGACAGGGGCGAACTACGAGCAGTACTTC. Encoded protein: CALGTGANYEQYF.

J is TRBJ2-5 and V is TRBV5-4, with D tentatively TRBD2 (7 bases). From germline, CDR1 is SGHNT and CDR2 YYREEE (reference sequence). This CDR3 has 16 residues. With 3 bases removed from V and 5 bases from J, the gap between germline ends came to 20 bases. Here the CDR3 DNA reads TGTGCCAGCAGCTGGGGGCTCAGCGGGAAGGGGGAGACCCAGTACTTC. It encodes CASSWGLSGKGETQYF.

J is TRBJ1-5 and V is TRBV28; 8 positions agree with TRBD1. Germline CDR1 MDHEN, CDR2 SYDVKM. Unmatched junction bases numbered 10, after V lost 6 bases and J lost 6 bases. There are 15 residues in the CDR3. The CDR3 spells CASRSYRGDSQPQHF. In nucleotides, the CDR3 is TGTGCCAGCAGGTCATACAGGGGGGATAGTCAGCCCCAGCATTTT. Combining the CDR3 with reference TRBV28 and TRBJ1-5 gives the whole variable domain DVKVTQSSRYLVKRTGEKVFLECVQDMDHENMFWYRQDPGLGLRLIYFSYDVKMKEKGDIPEGYSVSREKKERFSLILESASTNQTSMYLCASRSYRGDSQPQHFGDGTRLSIL.